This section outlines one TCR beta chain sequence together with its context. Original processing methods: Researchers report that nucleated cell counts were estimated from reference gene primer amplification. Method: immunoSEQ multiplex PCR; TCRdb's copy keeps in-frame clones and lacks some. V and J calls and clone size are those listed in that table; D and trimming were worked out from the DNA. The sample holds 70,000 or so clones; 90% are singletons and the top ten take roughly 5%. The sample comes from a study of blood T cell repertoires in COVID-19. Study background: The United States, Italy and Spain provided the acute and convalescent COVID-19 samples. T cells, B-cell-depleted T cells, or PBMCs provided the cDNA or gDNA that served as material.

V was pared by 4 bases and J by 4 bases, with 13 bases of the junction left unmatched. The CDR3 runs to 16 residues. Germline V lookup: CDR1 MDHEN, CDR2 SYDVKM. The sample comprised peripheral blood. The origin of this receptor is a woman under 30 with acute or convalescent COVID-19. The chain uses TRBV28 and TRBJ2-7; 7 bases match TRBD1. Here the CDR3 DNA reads TGTGCCAGCAGTTCCGTAAGACAGGGTAGTAGGTACGAGCAGTACTTC. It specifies CASSSVRQGSRYEQYF.